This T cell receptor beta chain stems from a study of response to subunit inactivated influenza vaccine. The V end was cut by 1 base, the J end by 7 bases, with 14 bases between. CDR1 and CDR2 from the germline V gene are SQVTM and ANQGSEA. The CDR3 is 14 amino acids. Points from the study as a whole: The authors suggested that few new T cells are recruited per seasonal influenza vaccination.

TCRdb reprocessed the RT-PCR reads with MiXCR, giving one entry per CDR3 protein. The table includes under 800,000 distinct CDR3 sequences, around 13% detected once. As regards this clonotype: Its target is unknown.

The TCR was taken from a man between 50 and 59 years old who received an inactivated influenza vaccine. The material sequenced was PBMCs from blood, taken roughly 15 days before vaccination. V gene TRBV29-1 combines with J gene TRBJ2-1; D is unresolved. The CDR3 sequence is CSVEGPPTRNEQFF. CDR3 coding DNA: TGCAGCGTTGAAGGTCCCCCCACACGGAATGAGCAGTTCTTC.